The 6 T cell receptor beta chains below all came from one sample that was sequenced in a study of PD-1 blockade in mismatch repair-deficient tumors. Sequenced by immunoSEQ multiplex PCR; TCRdb stores in-frame clones only, minus some. The data contain 70,000 to 90,000 clones, more than 80% of them seen just once; the ten biggest clones take up roughly 6%. Sequencing was performed on peripheral blood, taken 44 weeks after starting pembrolizumab. These receptors all come from an adult with mismatch repair-deficient cancer.

This clone has only a few counts. The CDR3 DNA is TGTGCCAGCAACCCTGACCGCAATGAGCAGTTCTTC. It encodes CASNPDRNEQFF. The genes are TRBV6-6 and TRBJ2-1; unclear D gene. This CDR3 is built from 12 residues. V gave up 7 bases and J gave up 6 bases, with 10 bases separating them. Germline V gene sequence: CDR1 MNHNY, CDR2 SVGAGI (reference sequence).

This rearrangement joins TRBV11-3 to TRBJ2-5; 7 nucleotides line up with TRBD1. The length of the CDR3 is 14 residues. V was pared by 4 bases and J by 4 bases, with 6 bases of the junction left unmatched. Germline V gives CDR1 SGHNT, CDR2 YENEEA. The CDR3 loop reads CASSSGQLGETQYF. Here the CDR3 DNA reads TGTGCCAGCAGCTCGGGACAGCTGGGAGAGACCCAGTACTTC.

V and J are TRBV4-1 and TRBJ2-7, with D uncertain. V dropped 0 bases and J dropped 4 bases, with 7 bases sitting between them. In germline, CDR1 is MGHRA, CDR2 YSYEKL. This CDR3 spans 13 amino acids. The CDR3 protein is CASSQELGYEQYF. DNA for the CDR3: TGCGCCAGCAGCCAAGAGCTAGGGTACGAGCAGTACTTC.

The rearrangement joins TRBV29-1 to TRBJ2-1, with D perhaps TRBD1 (6 bases). V was pared by 3 bases and J by 3 bases, with 15 bases between. This CDR3 contains 15 residues. Germline values: CDR1 SQVTM, CDR2 ANQGSEA. The CDR3 here is CSVDRQVGVYNEQFF. The DNA for the CDR3 is TGCAGCGTTGACCGACAGGTGGGAGTCTACAATGAGCAGTTCTTC.

The genes are TRBV6-5 and TRBJ2-2, with 11 bases lining up with TRBD2. The V gene's germline CDR1 is MNHEY and CDR2 SVGAGI. The length of the CDR3 is 16 residues. Losses at the gene ends were 2 bases for V and 6 bases for J; bases not matched to a gene: 5. The CDR3 nucleotides read TGTGCCAGCAGTTACGGGCTAGCGGGAGGCTCCGGGGAGCTGTTTTTT. This sequence encodes CASSYGLAGGSGELFF.

This rearrangement joins TRBV10-3 to TRBJ2-7; perhaps TRBD2 as D (6 bases). In germline, CDR1 is ENHRY, CDR2 SYGVKD. V dropped 11 bases and J dropped 7 bases, with 24 bases sitting between them. The CDR3 extends over 14 amino acids. CDR3 amino acids: CASGGTAGQGEQYF. DNA for the CDR3: TGTGCCTCCGGAGGGACGGCAGGCCAGGGTGAGCAGTACTTC.